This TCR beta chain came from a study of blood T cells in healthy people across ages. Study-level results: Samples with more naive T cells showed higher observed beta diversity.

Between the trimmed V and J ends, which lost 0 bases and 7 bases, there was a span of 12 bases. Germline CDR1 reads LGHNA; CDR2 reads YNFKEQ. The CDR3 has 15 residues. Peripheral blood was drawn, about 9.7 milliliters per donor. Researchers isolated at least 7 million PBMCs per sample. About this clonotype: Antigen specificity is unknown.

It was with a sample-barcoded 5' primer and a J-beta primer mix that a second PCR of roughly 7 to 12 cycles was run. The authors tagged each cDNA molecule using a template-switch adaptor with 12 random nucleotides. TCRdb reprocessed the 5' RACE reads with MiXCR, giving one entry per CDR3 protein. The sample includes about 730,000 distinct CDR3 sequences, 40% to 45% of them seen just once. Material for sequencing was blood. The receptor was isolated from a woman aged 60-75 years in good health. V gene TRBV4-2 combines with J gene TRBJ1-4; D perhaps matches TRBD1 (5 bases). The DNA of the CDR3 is TGTGCCAGCAGCCAAGAGGGGGTCCTCGGTGAAAAACTGTTTTTT. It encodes CASSQEGVLGEKLFF.